These T cell receptor beta chains were read from a single sample in a study of vaccination effects on CD4 cells after COVID-19. Sequencing used immunoSEQ multiplex PCR; TCRdb keeps in-frame clones, though not all of them. The sample includes about 66,000 clones, about 69% of them seen just once. The antigens for these receptors are not known. The source material was CD4+ T cells from PBMCs cultured without peptide, sampled before COVID-19 vaccination. The receptors originated from a human donor who had a prior SARS-CoV-2 infection. CDR3s include the opening cysteine and the closing phenylalanine or tryptophan. D genes are given only for firm matches. Clone size is not always given. Where it is, it says once, few, many or a class for expanded clones.

NA,NA,TRBJ2-3,TRBV9,TGTGCCAGCAGCGTAGTTGACGGGTCAGATACGCAGTATTTT,CASSVVDGSDTQYF
NA,NA,TRBJ1-6,TRBV7-9,TGTGCCAGCAGCTTATTTGAGAATTCACCCCTCCACTTT,CASSLFENSPLHF
NA,NA,TRBJ2-1,TRBV5-6,TGTGCCAGCAGCTTGGTTGAGAGGGCCTACAATGAGCAGTTCTTC,CASSLVERAYNEQFF
NA,NA,TRBJ2-2,TRBV5-4,TGTGCCAGCAGCTTGTCAAGTGTTTTCACCGGGGAGCTGTTTTTT,CASSLSSVFTGELFF
NA,NA,TRBJ2-2,TRBV7-8,TGTGCCAGCAGCTTTTATAGGGGCACCGGGGAGCTGTTTTTT,CASSFYRGTGELFF
NA,NA,TRBJ2-6,TRBV11-2,TGTGCCAGCAGCCCCAATTTTGGGGCCAACGTCCTGACTTTC,CASSPNFGANVLTF
NA,NA,TRBJ2-3,TRBV5-6,TGTGCCAGCAGCTTATTCCGCGATACGCAGTATTTT,CASSLFRDTQYF
NA,once,TRBJ2-7,TRBV3-1/TRBV3-2,TGTGCCAGCAGCCGGGGGGCGGCGGTATCCTACGAGCAGTACTTC,CASSRGAAVSYEQYF
NA,NA,TRBJ1-6,TRBV13,TGTGCCAGCAGCTCAACAGGGAGGGCCCTCCACTTT,CASSSTGRALHF
TRBD1,few,TRBJ2-7,TRBV10-3,TGTGCCATCAGTGAGAACAGGGGCCAGCCCTACGAGCAGTACTTC,CAISENRGQPYEQYF
TRBD1,NA,TRBJ2-1,TRBV24-1,TGTGCCACCAGTGACACCGGGACAGGGGGCAATGAGCAGTTCTTC,CATSDTGTGGNEQFF
NA,NA,TRBJ1-1,TRBV7-8,TGTGCCAGCAGCTTAGCGCCGGGGACTGAAGCTTTCTTT,CASSLAPGTEAFF
NA,NA,TRBJ2-5,TRBV7-8,TGTGCCAGCAGCTTATATAGGTTCCAAGAGACCCAGTACTTC,CASSLYRFQETQYF
TRBD1,few,TRBJ1-2,TRBV9,TGTGCCAGCAGCGTAGCTAGTGAGCCAGGGGGTGGCTACACCTTC,CASSVASEPGGGYTF
NA,NA,TRBJ1-2,TRBV6-1,TGTGCCAGCAGTGAAGAAAAGGGTTTCCCTCTCTTCTATGGCTGCACCTTC,CASSEEKGFPLFYGCTF
TRBD1,NA,TRBJ1-1,TRBV2,TGTGCCAGCAAGCGACAGGGGACAGGAGCTTTCTTT,CASKRQGTGAFF
TRBD2,NA,TRBJ2-3,TRBV5-6,TGTGCCAGCAGCTCGCTAGCGGGGAAAACAGATACGCAGTATTTT,CASSSLAGKTDTQYF
TRBD1,few,TRBJ2-2,TRBV5-1,TGCGCCAGCAGCTTCGTAACCGGGACAGGCTCCGGGGAGCTGTTTTTT,CASSFVTGTGSGELFF
TRBD1,NA,TRBJ1-4,TRBV7-9,TGTGCCAGCAGCGACCGGGACAGGGGAGAGGAAAAACTGTTTTTT,CASSDRDRGEEKLFF
NA,NA,TRBJ2-2,TRBV5-1,TGCGCCAGCAGAGTGGCGGCGGGTGACGCGAACACCGGGGAGCTGTTTTTT,CASRVAAGDANTGELFF
NA,few,TRBJ1-1,TRBV7-9,TGTGCCAGCAGCTTTCTGGATACCGCTGAAGCTTTCTTT,CASSFLDTAEAFF
NA,NA,TRBJ1-2,TRBV10-3,TGTGCCATCAGTGAGTCGGGGAGGGAGGAATATGGCTACACCTTC,CAISESGREEYGYTF
NA,NA,TRBJ2-5,TRBV6-5,TGTGCCAGCAGTATGGGACCGGAACAAGAGACCCAGTACTTC,CASSMGPEQETQYF
NA,few,TRBJ2-1,TRBV3-1/TRBV3-2,TGTGCCAGCAGCCTCTTCGTCGAGAGCTCCTACAATGAGCAGTTCTTC,CASSLFVESSYNEQFF
TRBD2,NA,TRBJ2-1,TRBV5-8,TGTGCCAGCAGTAAAGGGACTAGCGGACGTTACAATGAGCAGTTCTTC,CASSKGTSGRYNEQFF
TRBD2,NA,TRBJ2-1,TRBV13,TGTGCCAGCACTTTACTAGCGGGAGATCTGAATGAGCAGTTCTTC,CASTLLAGDLNEQFF
TRBD2,few,TRBJ2-2,TRBV18,TGTGCCAGCTCAAGAAAGCGGGAGCCGGGTACCGGGGAGCTGTTTTTT,CASSRKREPGTGELFF
NA,NA,TRBJ1-1,TRBV27,TGTGCCAGCAGGGGACCGGGCAGGGGAGCTTTCTTT,CASRGPGRGAFF
NA,NA,TRBJ2-1,TRBV6-5,TGTGCCAGCAGGTTGGGCTACAATGAGCAGTTCTTC,CASRLGYNEQFF
NA,once,TRBJ1-5,TRBV24-1,TGTGCCACCAGTGACAACCGGGACGGATCTTCCGGGCAGCCCCAGCATTTT,CATSDNRDGSSGQPQHF
NA,NA,TRBJ1-2,TRBV11-1,TGTGCCAGCAGCCCGGCTTTAAACTATGGCTACACCTTC,CASSPALNYGYTF